The 5 T cell receptor beta chains in this list originate from one sample, sequenced in a study of blood T cell repertoires in COVID-19. The protocol was immunoSEQ multiplex PCR, while the TCRdb copy is restricted to in-frame clones and leaves out a portion. The sample holds 210,000 or so clones, 75% to 90% seen once. Material for sequencing was peripheral blood. The receptors come from a human donor in a cohort sampled during active COVID-19.

This chain joins TRBV28 and TRBJ2-7, with D perhaps TRBD2 (6 bases). Germline CDR1 MDHEN, CDR2 SYDVKM. V was shortened by 3 bases and J by 6 bases, with 12 bases between the two germline ends. The length of the CDR3 is 13 residues. Here the CDR3 DNA reads TGTGCCAGCAGTTTCGCCCAGGGACTCGAGCAGTACTTC. Amino acid sequence: CASSFAQGLEQYF.

CDR3 bases: TGTGCCAGCAGCTTGGTGGCGGGGCAAGCCTACGAGCAGTACTTC. It codes for CASSLVAGQAYEQYF. The rearrangement links TRBV5-6 to TRBJ2-7; tentative D call: TRBD2 (6 bases). The V gene's germline CDR1 is SGHDT and CDR2 YYEEEE. Trimming removed 0 bases from V and 2 bases from J, with 12 bases in between. CDR3 length: 15 residues.

This chain links TRBV11-3 with TRBJ2-7; the D gene is possibly TRBD1 (5 bases). Per germline, CDR1 SGHNT and CDR2 YENEEA. This CDR3 spans 13 amino acids. The V and J ends lost 5 bases and 3 bases respectively, with 11 bases between them. The CDR3 coding sequence is TGTGCCAGCAGCATCGGACATCTCTACGAGCAGTACTTC. This sequence encodes CASSIGHLYEQYF.

The chain employs TRBV4-1 and TRBJ2-6; TRBD1 is a possible D gene (5 bases). There are 16 residues in the CDR3. Germline V gene lookup returns CDR1 MGHRA and CDR2 YSYEKL. Trimming removed 4 bases at V and 0 bases at J, with 10 bases between. The CDR3, as DNA: TGCGCCAGCAGCCGGACGCAGGGCTCTGGGGCCAACGTCCTGACTTTC. It specifies CASSRTQGSGANVLTF.

The chain combines TRBV19 with TRBJ2-1, with no clear D. In germline, CDR1 is LNHDA, CDR2 SQIVND (reference sequence). The CDR3 covers 10 residues. Written as DNA, the CDR3 is TGTGCTACAAGGCAGGATGAGCAGTTCTTC. Translating gives CATRQDEQFF.